Presented here are 9 T cell receptor beta chains from one specimen sequenced in a study of beta chain features in type 1 diabetes. The authors reverse transcribed all of the isolated RNA, so sequencing captured expressed TCRB transcripts. TCRdb's copy holds only in-frame clones and misses some; the assay was immunoSEQ multiplex PCR. The sample consists of fewer than 350,000 clones, about 8% of them appearing once. Sequencing used central memory CD4+ T cells from blood. All receptors derive from a woman aged 18 to 35 in good health.

J is TRBJ1-3 and V is TRBV29-1, with D maybe TRBD1 (6 bases). Per the germline V gene, CDR1 is SQVTM and CDR2 is ANQGSEA. Trimming took off 6 bases at V and 2 bases at J, with 11 bases between the two ends. There are 13 residues in the CDR3. The chain's CDR3 is CSVWSGAGNTIYF. DNA of the CDR3: TGCAGCGTCTGGTCAGGGGCTGGAAACACCATATATTTT.

This clone has ten or more counts. The chain is built from TRBV4-3 and TRBJ1-1; D is possibly TRBD1 (5 bases). Germline CDR1 is LGHNA and CDR2 is YSLEER. The CDR3 runs to 17 residues. The V end lost 0 bases, the J end lost 3 bases, and 17 bases lay between the germline ends. The CDR3 here is CASSQEPPAQVHTEAFF. CDR3 sequence (DNA): TGCGCCAGCAGCCAAGAACCTCCAGCACAGGTGCACACTGAAGCTTTCTTT.

The chain carries TRBV6-1 and TRBJ2-7; D is undetermined. The germline gives CDR1 MNHNS, CDR2 SASEGT. V was cut by 4 bases and J by 4 bases, with 11 bases left in between. The CDR3 length is 13 residues. CDR3: CASSAAMGYEQYV. The CDR3 DNA is TGTGCCAGCAGTGCTGCCATGGGTTACGAGCAGTACGTC.

This clone was picked up a small number of times. V gene TRBV5-8 combines with J gene TRBJ1-4; 7 bases align to TRBD1. Germline lookup yields CDR1 SGHTS and CDR2 YDEGEE. This CDR3 has 14 residues. The ends lost 4 bases at V and 6 bases at J; junction bases unmatched: 6. This CDR3 is CASSQGGGYEKLFF. For the CDR3, the DNA is TGTGCCAGCAGCCAAGGGGGCGGGTATGAAAAACTGTTTTTT. Based on the CDR3 plus reference TRBV5-8 and TRBJ1-4, the full variable domain is EAGVTQSPTHLIKTRGQQATLRCSPISGHTSVYWYQQALGLGLQFLLWYDEGEERNRGNFPPRFSGRQFPNYSSELNVNALELEDSALYLCASSQGGGYEKLFFGSGTQLSVL.

The chain recombines TRBV18 with TRBJ2-5; 7 nucleotides line up with TRBD2. Looked up from germline, CDR1 is KGHSH and CDR2 is LQKENI. This CDR3 region has 14 residues. Trimming removed 4 bases from V and 4 bases from J; junction bases left unmatched: 6. The CDR3 region has the DNA TGTGCCAGCTCACAAGGACCGGGAGGAGAGACCCAGTACTTC. Residues: CASSQGPGGETQYF.

This clone was picked up a small number of times. The chain carries TRBV9 and TRBJ2-2; the match to TRBD2 covers 13 bases. Germline trimming cut 2 bases from V and 7 bases from J; bases unmatched to any gene: 11. The CDR3 runs to 18 residues. Germline V gene data show CDR1 as SGDLS and CDR2 as YYNGEE. CDR3 sequence reads: CASSVSVGLAGVSGELFF. For the CDR3, the DNA is TGTGCCAGCAGCGTTTCGGTAGGACTAGCGGGAGTAAGCGGGGAGCTGTTTTTT.

This clone was seen a handful of times. The gene calls are TRBV30 and TRBJ2-5; 8 bases fit TRBD1. Germline assignment: CDR1 GTSNPN and CDR2 SVGIG (reference sequence). The trim removed 4 bases at V and 5 bases at J, leaving 9 bases unmatched. This CDR3 has 14 residues. CDR3 protein: CAWTGTGSRETQYF. CDR3 nucleotide sequence: TGTGCCTGGACCGGGACAGGCTCTCGGGAGACCCAGTACTTC.

This clone was counted a few times. The chain joins TRBV7-7 to TRBJ2-2; possible D gene TRBD2, 5 bases. Per the germline V gene, CDR1 is SSHAT and CDR2 is FNYEAQ (reference sequence). This CDR3 contains 15 residues. V lost 3 bases and J lost 3, with 11 bases in between. The CDR3 DNA reads TGTGCCAGCAGCTTTTCCCGGGGAGACACCGGGGAGCTGTTTTTT. The encoded protein is CASSFSRGDTGELFF.

This clone turned up a few times. V usage is TRBV19 and J usage is TRBJ1-5; 7 nucleotides line up with TRBD1. Germline values: CDR1 LNHDA, CDR2 SQIVND (reference sequence). With V trimmed by 3 bases and J by 6 bases, 2 bases remained unmatched. This CDR3 has 13 residues. CDR3 loop: CASSMGQLQPQHF. DNA for the CDR3: TGTGCCAGTAGTATGGGACAGCTTCAGCCCCAGCATTTT.